Only a few counts were recorded for the clone carrying this TCR beta chain. Arm-PCR of CDR3 regions with iRepertoire HTBI primers generated TCR beta libraries. Authors' data handling: Roughly 65 TRBV and 11 to 15 TRBJ segments were identified across samples. TCRdb re-derived calls from the multiplex PCR reads in MiXCR, one entry per CDR3 protein. TCRdb, rather than the study authors, made the V and J calls. The data show 530,000 or so distinct CDR3 sequences, about 14% seen once. The source of the sample is a study of regulatory T cells in long-lasting Graves disease. The CDR3 spans 10 residues. V lost 5 bases to trimming and J lost 6 bases, with 4 bases between them. CDR1 and CDR2 from the germline V gene are SQVTM and ANQGSEA. Time point defined: newly diagnosed GD, antithyroid drugs for less than 3 months. Preparation of the TCR library used RNA extracted from PBMCs. This sample was also put to use in a study of T cells in Graves' hyperthyroidism and ophthalmopathy. This second study says: HTBI primers were used for first-round RT-PCR of the TCR CDR3.

The TCR originated in a man aged 25-45 years with Graves disease. The input for sequencing was peripheral blood mononuclear cells (PBMCs), taken at new diagnosis, from a patient treated with antithyroid drugs. The chain carries TRBV29-1 and TRBJ2-2; no clear D. The CDR3 DNA sequence: TGCAGCGTTCTTGCCGGGGAGCTGTTTTTT. It is translated as CSVLAGELFF.